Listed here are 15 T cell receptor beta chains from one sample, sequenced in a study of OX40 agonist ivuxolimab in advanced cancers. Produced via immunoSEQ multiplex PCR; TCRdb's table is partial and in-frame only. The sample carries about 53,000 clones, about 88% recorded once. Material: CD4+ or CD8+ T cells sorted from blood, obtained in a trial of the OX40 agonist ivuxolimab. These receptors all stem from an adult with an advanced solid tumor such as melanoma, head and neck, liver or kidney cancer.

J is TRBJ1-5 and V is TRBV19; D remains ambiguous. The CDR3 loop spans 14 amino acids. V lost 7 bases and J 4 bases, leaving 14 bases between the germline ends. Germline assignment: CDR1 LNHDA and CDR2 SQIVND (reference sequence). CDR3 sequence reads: CASTWEGGNQPQHF. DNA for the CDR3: TGTGCCAGTACTTGGGAGGGTGGTAATCAGCCCCAGCATTTT.

CDR3 DNA sequence: TGTGCCAGCAGCAGAGGGGGCAGAGCTAATGAAAAACTGTTTTTT. Residues: CASSRGGRANEKLFF. The rearrangement links TRBV7-9 to TRBJ1-4; 7 nucleotides agree with TRBD1. Trimming took 5 bases from V and 3 from J; bases not matched to a gene: 6. This CDR3 is 15 amino acids long. Germline CDR1 reads SEHNR; CDR2 reads FQNEAQ (reference sequence).

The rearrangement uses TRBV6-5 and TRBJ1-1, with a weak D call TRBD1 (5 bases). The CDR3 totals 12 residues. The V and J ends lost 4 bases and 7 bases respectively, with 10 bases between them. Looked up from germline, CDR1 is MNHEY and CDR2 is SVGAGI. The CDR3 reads CASSSRRGEAFF. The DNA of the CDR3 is TGTGCCAGCAGTTCACGTAGGGGTGAAGCTTTCTTT.

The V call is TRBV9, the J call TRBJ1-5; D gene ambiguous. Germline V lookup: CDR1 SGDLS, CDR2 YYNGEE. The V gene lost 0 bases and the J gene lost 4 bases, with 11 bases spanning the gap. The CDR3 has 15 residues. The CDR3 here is CASSVGPLVNQPQHF. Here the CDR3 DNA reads TGTGCCAGCAGCGTAGGGCCGCTAGTAAATCAGCCCCAGCATTTT.

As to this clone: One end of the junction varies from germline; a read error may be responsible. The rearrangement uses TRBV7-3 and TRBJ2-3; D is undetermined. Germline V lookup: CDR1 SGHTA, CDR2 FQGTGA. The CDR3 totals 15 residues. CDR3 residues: CASSLTPLETDTQYF. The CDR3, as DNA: TGTGCCAGCAGCCTAACCCCTCTAGAAACAGATACGCAGTATTTT. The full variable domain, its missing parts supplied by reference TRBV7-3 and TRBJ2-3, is GAGVSQTPSNKVTEKGKYVELRCDPISGHTALYWYRQSLGQGPEFLIYFQGTGAADDSGLPNDRFFAVRPEGSVSTLKIQRTERGDSAVYLCASSLTPLETDTQYFGPGTRLTVL.

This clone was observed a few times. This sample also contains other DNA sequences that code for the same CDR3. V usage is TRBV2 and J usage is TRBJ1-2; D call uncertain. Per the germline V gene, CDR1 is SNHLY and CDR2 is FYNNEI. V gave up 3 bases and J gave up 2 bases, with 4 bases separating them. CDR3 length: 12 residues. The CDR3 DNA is TGTGCCAGCAGTGAGGCGAACTATGGCTACACCTTC. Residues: CASSEANYGYTF.

As DNA, the CDR3 is TGCGCCAGCACCTCCAGCGGGGGCTCTGGGGCCAACGTCCTGACTTTC. Encoded protein: CASTSSGGSGANVLTF. The chain joins TRBV5-1 to TRBJ2-6, with TRBD2 matching 8 bases. Germline V gene sequence: CDR1 SGHRS, CDR2 YFSETQ. The junction had 5 bases not matched to a gene; V was cut back by 6 bases and J by 0 bases. This CDR3 has 16 amino acids.

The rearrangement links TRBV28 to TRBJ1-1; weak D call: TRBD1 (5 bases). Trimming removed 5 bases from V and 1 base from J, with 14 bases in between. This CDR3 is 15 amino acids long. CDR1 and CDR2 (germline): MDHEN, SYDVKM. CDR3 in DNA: TGTGCCAGCAGTCAGAGGGGTGGCGGGAACACTGAAGCTTTCTTT. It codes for CASSQRGGGNTEAFF.

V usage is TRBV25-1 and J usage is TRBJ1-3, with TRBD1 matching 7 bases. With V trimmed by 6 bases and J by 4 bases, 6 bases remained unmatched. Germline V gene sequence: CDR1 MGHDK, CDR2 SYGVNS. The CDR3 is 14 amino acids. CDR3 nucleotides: TGTGCCAGCAGCCCACAGGGGAGGGGAAACACCATATATTTT. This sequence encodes CASSPQGRGNTIYF.

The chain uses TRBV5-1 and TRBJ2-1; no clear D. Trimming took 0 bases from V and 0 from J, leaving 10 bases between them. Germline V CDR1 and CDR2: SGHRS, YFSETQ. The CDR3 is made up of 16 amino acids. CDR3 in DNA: TGCGCCAGCAGCTTGGCCCCCACGAGCTCCTACAATGAGCAGTTCTTC. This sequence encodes CASSLAPTSSYNEQFF.

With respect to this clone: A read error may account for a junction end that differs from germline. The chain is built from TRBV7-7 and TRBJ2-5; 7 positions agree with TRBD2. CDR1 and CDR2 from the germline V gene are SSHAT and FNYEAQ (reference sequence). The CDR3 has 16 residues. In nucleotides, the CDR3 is TGTGCTAGCAGCCGCGGCGACCTCTCGGGGGGAGAGACCCAGTACTTC. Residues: CASSRGDLSGGETQYF.

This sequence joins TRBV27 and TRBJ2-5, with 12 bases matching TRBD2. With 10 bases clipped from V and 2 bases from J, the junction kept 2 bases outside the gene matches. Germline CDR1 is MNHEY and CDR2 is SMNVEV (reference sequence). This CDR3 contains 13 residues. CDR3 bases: TGTGCCACTGGACTAGCGGGGCAAGAGACCCAGTACTTC. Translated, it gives CATGLAGQETQYF.

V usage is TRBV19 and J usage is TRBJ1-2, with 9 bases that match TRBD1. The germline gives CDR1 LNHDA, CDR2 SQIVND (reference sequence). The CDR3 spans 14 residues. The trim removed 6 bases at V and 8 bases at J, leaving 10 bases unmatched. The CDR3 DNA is TGTGCCAGTAGCCTCTCACAGGGGGCGCGAGGCTACACCTTC. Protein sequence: CASSLSQGARGYTF. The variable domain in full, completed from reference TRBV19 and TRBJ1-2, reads DGGITQSPKYLFRKEGQNVTLSCEQNLNHDAMYWYRQDPGQGLRLIYYSQIVNDFQKGDIAEGYSVSREKKESFPLTVTSAQKNPTAFYLCASSLSQGARGYTFGSGTRLTVV.

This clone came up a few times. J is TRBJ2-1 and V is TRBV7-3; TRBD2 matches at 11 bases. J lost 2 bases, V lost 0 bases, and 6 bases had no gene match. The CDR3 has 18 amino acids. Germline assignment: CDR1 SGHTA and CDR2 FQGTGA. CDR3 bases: TGTGCCAGCAGCTTAACGGGGCTAGCGGGAGGCACCTACAATGAGCAGTTCTTC. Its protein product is CASSLTGLAGGTYNEQFF.

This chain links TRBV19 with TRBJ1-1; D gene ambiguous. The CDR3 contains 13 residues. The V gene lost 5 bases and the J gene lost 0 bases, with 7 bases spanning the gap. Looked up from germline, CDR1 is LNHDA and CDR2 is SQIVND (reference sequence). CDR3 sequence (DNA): TGTGCCAGTAGTTCGTTGATGAACACTGAAGCTTTCTTT. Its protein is CASSSLMNTEAFF.